Listed here are 17 T cell receptor beta chains from one sample, sequenced in a study of cytomegalovirus exposure and HLA in healthy donors. Method: immunoSEQ multiplex PCR; TCRdb's copy keeps in-frame clones and lacks some. The table has 150,000 to 200,000 clones, 86% seen once. The sequenced sample was PBMCs. All receptors come from a woman younger than 45 in good health and CMV-seronegative.

The chain is built from TRBV15 and TRBJ2-1; no firm D call. Germline V gene data show CDR1 as LNHNV and CDR2 as YYDKDF (reference sequence). V lost 0 bases and J 7 bases, leaving 13 bases between the germline ends. This CDR3 spans 15 amino acids. CDR3 in DNA: TGTGCCACCAGCAGAGATCAGTCCGAAGGGAATGAGCAGTTCTTC. This translates into CATSRDQSEGNEQFF.

The chain is built from TRBV7-8 and TRBJ2-7; D is ambiguous. This CDR3 has 12 amino acids. Germline V gene data show CDR1 as SGHVS and CDR2 as FQNEAQ. V dropped 1 base and J dropped 3 bases, with 4 bases sitting between them. In nucleotides, the CDR3 is TGTGCCAGCAGCTTAGGCTTCTACGAGCAGTACTTC. This sequence encodes CASSLGFYEQYF.

The chain recombines TRBV7-9 with TRBJ2-7, with TRBD1 matching over 7 bases. The CDR3 is 16 amino acids. V was pared by 2 bases and J by 0 bases, with 7 bases of the junction left unmatched. CDR1 and CDR2 (germline): SEHNR, FQNEAQ (reference sequence). Here the CDR3 reads CASSLPGQPPSYEQYF. The CDR3 DNA is TGTGCCAGCAGCTTACCGGGACAGCCTCCCTCCTACGAGCAGTACTTC. Variable domain in full (rest from reference TRBV7-9 and TRBJ2-7): DTGVSQNPRHKITKRGQNVTFRCDPISEHNRLYWYRQTLGQGPEFLTYFQNEAQLEKSRLLSDRFSAERPKGSFSTLEIQRTEQGDSAMYLCASSLPGQPPSYEQYFGPGTRLTVT.

The rearrangement links TRBV19 to TRBJ2-2; no reliable D call. The CDR3 is 15 amino acids. Germline CDR1 is LNHDA and CDR2 is SQIVND (reference sequence). The germline V and J ends were trimmed by 5 bases and 2 bases, with 12 bases remaining between them. The CDR3 region is CASSLGWRNTGELFF. The CDR3, as DNA: TGTGCCAGTAGTCTCGGATGGAGAAACACCGGGGAGCTGTTTTTT.

The CDR3 DNA reads TGTGCCAGCAGTGACTCCAACGGTCGTGGCTACACCTTC. Protein product: CASSDSNGRGYTF. The chain joins TRBV6-4 to TRBJ1-2, with D unclear. Germline-derived CDR1 and CDR2 are MRHNA and SNTAGT. V lost 0 bases and J 7 bases, leaving 9 bases between the germline ends. The CDR3 runs to 13 residues.

The genes are TRBV7-9 and TRBJ2-7; a possible D gene is TRBD1 (5 bases). CDR1 and CDR2 from the germline V gene are SEHNR and FQNEAQ (reference sequence). Trimming stripped 4 bases from V and 3 bases from J, with 7 bases between. The CDR3 sequence is 12 residues long. As DNA, the CDR3 is TGTGCCAGCAGCTGGACAAGCTACGAGCAGTACTTC. Translating gives CASSWTSYEQYF.

V and J are TRBV10-2 and TRBJ1-2; D unresolved. Germline CDR1 is WSHSY and CDR2 is SAAADI. The ends were cut back, 0 bases at V and 0 bases at J, with 11 bases in the middle. The CDR3 contains 16 residues. CDR3 amino acids: CASSESGTITNYGYTF. DNA of the CDR3: TGCGCCAGCAGTGAGTCGGGCACAATTACTAACTATGGCTACACCTTC.

The rearrangement links TRBV2 to TRBJ2-5, with TRBD1 as a possible D gene (5 bases). The germline V gene encodes CDR1 SNHLY and CDR2 FYNNEI. V lost 7 bases, J lost 2 bases, and 14 bases lay in between. CDR3 length equals 14 residues. CDR3 amino acids: CASKNRRDQETQYF. The CDR3 coding sequence is TGTGCCAGCAAAAACCGCAGGGATCAAGAGACCCAGTACTTC.

The genes are TRBV29-1 and TRBJ1-2; D ambiguous. This CDR3 has 14 residues. In germline, CDR1 is SQVTM, CDR2 ANQGSEA. With 4 bases removed from V and 7 bases from J, the gap between germline ends came to 19 bases. The CDR3 DNA reads TGCAGCGTTGTAGGGCAGTTATCCATGGGTGGCTACACCTTC. Amino acids: CSVVGQLSMGGYTF.

Only one count was recorded for this clone. This chain connects TRBV13 to TRBJ2-2, with 10 bases that match TRBD2. J lost 7 bases, V lost 6 bases, and 8 bases had no gene match. The CDR3 runs to 15 residues. The germline gives CDR1 PRHDT, CDR2 FYEKMQ (reference sequence). CDR3 in DNA: TGTGCCAGCAGGGAACCGGGACTAGCGTTCGGGGAGCTGTTTTTT. It yields the protein CASREPGLAFGELFF. Based on the CDR3 plus reference TRBV13 and TRBJ2-2, the full variable domain is AAGVIQSPRHLIKEKRETATLKCYPIPRHDTVYWYQQGPGQDPQFLISFYEKMQSDKGSIPDRFSAQQFSDYHSELNMSSLELGDSALYFCASREPGLAFGELFFGEGSRLTVL.

The CDR3 DNA sequence: TGTGCCAGCAGCTTCAGATCAGGTTACAATCAGCCCCAGCATTTT. Amino acid sequence: CASSFRSGYNQPQHF. The chain employs TRBV7-8 and TRBJ1-5; unclear D gene. V was pared by 3 bases and J by 3 bases, with 12 bases between. Germline values: CDR1 SGHVS, CDR2 FQNEAQ. There are 15 residues in the CDR3.

CDR3 sequence reads: CASSQVSGINEKLFF. DNA of the CDR3: TGTGCCAGCAGCCAAGTTTCCGGAATTAATGAAAAACTGTTTTTT. The chain carries TRBV14 and TRBJ1-4; D is unclear. Germline V gene data show CDR1 as SGHDN and CDR2 as FVKESK. The ends were cut back, 1 base at V and 4 bases at J, with 10 bases in the middle. The CDR3 length is 15 residues.

The chain recombines TRBV29-1 with TRBJ2-2; D unresolved. Germline V CDR1 and CDR2: SQVTM, ANQGSEA. V was clipped by 2 bases and J by 6 bases, with 10 bases between them. The CDR3 sequence is 13 residues long. In nucleotides, the CDR3 is TGCAGCGTTGAAACCAGCGCCCCCGGGGAGCTGTTTTTT. This sequence encodes CSVETSAPGELFF.

The chain links TRBV6-5 to TRBJ2-1; D remains ambiguous. Trimming cost V 6 bases and J 1 base, with 4 bases left between them. Germline V CDR1 and CDR2: MNHEY, SVGAGI. This CDR3 contains 12 residues. CDR3 sequence: CASRRSYNEQFF. The CDR3 coding sequence is TGTGCCAGCAGGAGGTCCTACAATGAGCAGTTCTTC.

This clone was picked up a small number of times. V and J are TRBV28 and TRBJ2-7; 9 bases match TRBD1. V lost 5 bases and J lost 5; bases outside the gene matches: 10. This CDR3 is built from 15 residues. Looked up from germline, CDR1 is MDHEN and CDR2 is SYDVKM. The CDR3, as DNA: TGTGCCAGCAGTCCATCGGACAGGGGTCCCCACGAGCAGTACTTC. This codes for CASSPSDRGPHEQYF.

The genes are TRBV5-6 and TRBJ1-2; tentative D call: TRBD1 (5 bases). Germline V CDR1 and CDR2: SGHDT, YYEEEE. The V gene lost 4 bases and the J gene lost 8 bases, with 15 bases spanning the gap. The CDR3 contains 13 residues. The CDR3, as DNA: TGTGCCAGCAGCCCGCAGGGTTTCGGCGGCTACACCTTC. Its protein is CASSPQGFGGYTF.

The genes are TRBV5-6 and TRBJ1-1; no reliable D call. The CDR3 length is 14 residues. The V end lost 0 bases, the J end lost 1 base, and 7 bases lay between the germline ends. CDR1 is SGHDT and CDR2 is YYEEEE in the germline V gene. This chain's CDR3 is CASSLAEANTEAFF. CDR3 nucleotide sequence: TGTGCCAGCAGCTTGGCTGAAGCGAACACTGAAGCTTTCTTT.